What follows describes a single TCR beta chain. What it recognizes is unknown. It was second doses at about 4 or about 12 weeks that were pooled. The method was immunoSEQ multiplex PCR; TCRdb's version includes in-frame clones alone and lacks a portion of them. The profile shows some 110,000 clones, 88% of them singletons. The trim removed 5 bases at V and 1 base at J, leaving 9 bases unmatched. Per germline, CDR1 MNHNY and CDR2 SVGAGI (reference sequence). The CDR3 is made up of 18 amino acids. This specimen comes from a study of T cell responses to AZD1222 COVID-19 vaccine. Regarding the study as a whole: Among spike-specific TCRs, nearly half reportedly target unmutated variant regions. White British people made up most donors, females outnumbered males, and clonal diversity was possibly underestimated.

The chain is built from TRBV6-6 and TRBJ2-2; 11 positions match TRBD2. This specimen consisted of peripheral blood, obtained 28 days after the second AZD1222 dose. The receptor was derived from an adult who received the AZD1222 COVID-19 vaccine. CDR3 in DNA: TGTGCCAGCAGTCCCTACCTAGCGGGGGGCCAGAACACCGGGGAGCTGTTTTTT. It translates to CASSPYLAGGQNTGELFF.